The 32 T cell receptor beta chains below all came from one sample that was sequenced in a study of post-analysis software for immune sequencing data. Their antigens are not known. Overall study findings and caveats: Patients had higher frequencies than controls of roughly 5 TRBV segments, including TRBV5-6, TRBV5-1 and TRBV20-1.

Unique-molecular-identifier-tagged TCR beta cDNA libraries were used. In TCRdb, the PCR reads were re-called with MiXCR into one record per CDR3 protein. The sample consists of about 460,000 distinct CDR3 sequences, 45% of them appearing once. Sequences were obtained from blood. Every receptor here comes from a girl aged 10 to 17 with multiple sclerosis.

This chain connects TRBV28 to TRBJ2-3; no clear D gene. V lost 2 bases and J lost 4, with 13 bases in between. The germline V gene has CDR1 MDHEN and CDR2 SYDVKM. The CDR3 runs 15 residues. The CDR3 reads CASSLMVHRADTQYF. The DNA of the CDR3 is TGTGCCAGCAGTTTAATGGTCCACCGGGCAGATACGCAGTATTTT.

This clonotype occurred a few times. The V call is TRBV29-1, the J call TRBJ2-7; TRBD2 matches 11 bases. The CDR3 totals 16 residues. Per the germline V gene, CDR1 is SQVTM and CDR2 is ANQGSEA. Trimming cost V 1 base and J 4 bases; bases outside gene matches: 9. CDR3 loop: CSVEVHTSGGPYEQYF. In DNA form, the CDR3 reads TGCAGCGTTGAAGTCCACACTAGCGGGGGACCTTACGAGCAGTACTTC.

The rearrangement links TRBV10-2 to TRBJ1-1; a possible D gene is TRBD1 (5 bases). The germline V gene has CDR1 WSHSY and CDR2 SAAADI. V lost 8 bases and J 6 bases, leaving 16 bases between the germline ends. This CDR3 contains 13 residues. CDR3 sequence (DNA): TGCGCCAGCGCTGGACAAGCGCCTCCTGAAGCTTTCTTT. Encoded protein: CASAGQAPPEAFF.

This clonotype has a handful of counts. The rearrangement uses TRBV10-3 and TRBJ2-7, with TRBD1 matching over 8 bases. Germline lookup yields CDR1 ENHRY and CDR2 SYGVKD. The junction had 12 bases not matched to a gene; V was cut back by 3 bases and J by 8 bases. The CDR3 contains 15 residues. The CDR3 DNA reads TGTGCCATCAGTGATCCCGGGACAGGAACCTCTAAGCAGTACTTC. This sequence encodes CAISDPGTGTSKQYF.

CDR3 amino acids: CASSPAENQPQHF. CDR3 sequence (DNA): TGCGCCAGCAGCCCAGCTGAGAATCAGCCCCAGCATTTT. The chain links TRBV4-1 to TRBJ1-5; no clear D gene. Trimming stripped 4 bases from V and 4 bases from J, with 8 bases between. The CDR3 is 13 residues long. The germline gives CDR1 MGHRA, CDR2 YSYEKL.

CDR3 region: CASSLGHTVSYEQYF. As DNA, the CDR3 is TGTGCCAGCAGCTTAGGGCATACAGTATCCTACGAGCAGTACTTC. The V and J genes are TRBV5-6 and TRBJ2-7; D is ambiguous. CDR3 length: 15 residues. CDR1 and CDR2 from the germline V gene are SGHDT and YYEEEE. The V end was cut by 2 bases, the J end by 1 base, with 13 bases between.

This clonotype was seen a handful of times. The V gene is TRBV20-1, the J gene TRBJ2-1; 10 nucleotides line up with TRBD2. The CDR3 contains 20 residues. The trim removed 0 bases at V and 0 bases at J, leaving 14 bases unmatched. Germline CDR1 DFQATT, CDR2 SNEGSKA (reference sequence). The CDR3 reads CSARDLTPSGRGISYNEQFF. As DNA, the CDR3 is TGCAGTGCTAGAGACCTTACCCCTAGCGGGAGAGGAATCTCCTACAATGAGCAGTTCTTC.

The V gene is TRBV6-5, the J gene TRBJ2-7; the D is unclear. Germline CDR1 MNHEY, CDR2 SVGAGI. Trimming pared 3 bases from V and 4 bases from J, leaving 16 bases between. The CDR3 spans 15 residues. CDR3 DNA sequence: TGTGCCAGCAGTTATTCCTTTGAACAGACATACGAGCAGTACTTC. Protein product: CASSYSFEQTYEQYF.

Here the CDR3 DNA reads TGTGCCAGCAGCTATCGTACAGGGGGCAGCTACGAGCAGTACTTC. This encodes CASSYRTGGSYEQYF. The chain employs TRBV5-5 and TRBJ2-7; 9 bases are a match to TRBD1. The CDR3 covers 15 residues. Germline V gene data show CDR1 as SGHKS and CDR2 as YYEKEE (reference sequence). The trim removed 3 bases at V and 3 bases at J, leaving 7 bases unmatched.

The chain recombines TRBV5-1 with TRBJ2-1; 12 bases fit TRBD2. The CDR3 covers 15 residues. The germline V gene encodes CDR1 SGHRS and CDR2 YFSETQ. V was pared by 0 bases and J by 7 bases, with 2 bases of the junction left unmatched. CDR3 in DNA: TGCGCCAGCAGCTTGGAACTAGCGGGAGGAAATGAGCAGTTCTTC. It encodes CASSLELAGGNEQFF.

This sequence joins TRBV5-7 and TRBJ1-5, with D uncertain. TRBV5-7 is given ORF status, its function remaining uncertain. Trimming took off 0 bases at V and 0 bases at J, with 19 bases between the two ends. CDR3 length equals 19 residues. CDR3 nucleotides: TGTGCCAGCAGCTTGGTGAGGGTGACCATACACTATAGCAATCAGCCCCAGCATTTT. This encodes CASSLVRVTIHYSNQPQHF.

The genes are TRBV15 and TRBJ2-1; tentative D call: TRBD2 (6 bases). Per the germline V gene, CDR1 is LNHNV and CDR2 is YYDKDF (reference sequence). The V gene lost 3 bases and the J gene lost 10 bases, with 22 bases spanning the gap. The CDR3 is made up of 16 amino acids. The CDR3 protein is CATSRSPGDSTWEQFF. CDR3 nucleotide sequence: TGTGCCACCAGCAGGAGCCCCGGGGACTCCACCTGGGAGCAGTTCTTC.

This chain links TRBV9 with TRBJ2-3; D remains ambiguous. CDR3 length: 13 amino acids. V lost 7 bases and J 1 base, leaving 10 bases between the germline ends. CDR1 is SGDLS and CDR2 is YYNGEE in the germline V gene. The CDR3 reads CASGSSRTDTQYF. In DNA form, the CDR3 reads TGTGCCAGCGGGTCCTCACGCACAGATACGCAGTATTTT.

The CDR3 loop is CAWSVRRVSYNEQFF. CDR3 in DNA: TGTGCCTGGAGTGTGAGGCGGGTCTCCTACAATGAGCAGTTCTTC. V gene TRBV30 combines with J gene TRBJ2-1; perhaps TRBD2 as D (5 bases). Trimming cost V 0 bases and J 0 bases, with 9 bases left between them. The CDR3 is 15 residues long. Germline assignment: CDR1 GTSNPN and CDR2 SVGIG (reference sequence).

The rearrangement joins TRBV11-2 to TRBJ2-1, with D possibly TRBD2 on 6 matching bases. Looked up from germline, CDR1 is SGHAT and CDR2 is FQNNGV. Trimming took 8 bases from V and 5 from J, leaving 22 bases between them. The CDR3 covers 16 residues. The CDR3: CASAPNTGLDNNEQFF. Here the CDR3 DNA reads TGTGCCAGCGCCCCCAACACGGGACTGGACAACAATGAGCAGTTCTTC.

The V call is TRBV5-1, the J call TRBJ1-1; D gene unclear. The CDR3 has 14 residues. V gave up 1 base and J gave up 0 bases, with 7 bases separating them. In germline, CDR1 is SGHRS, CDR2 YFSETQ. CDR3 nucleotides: TGCGCCAGCAGCTTGAACAGCATGAACACTGAAGCTTTCTTT. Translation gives CASSLNSMNTEAFF.

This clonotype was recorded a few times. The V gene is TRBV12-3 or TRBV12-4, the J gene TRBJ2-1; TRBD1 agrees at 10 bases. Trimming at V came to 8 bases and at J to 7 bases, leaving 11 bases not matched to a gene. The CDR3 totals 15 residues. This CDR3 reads CASETTGGAGNEQFF. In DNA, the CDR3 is TGTGCCAGCGAGACGACAGGGGGCGCAGGGAATGAGCAGTTCTTC.

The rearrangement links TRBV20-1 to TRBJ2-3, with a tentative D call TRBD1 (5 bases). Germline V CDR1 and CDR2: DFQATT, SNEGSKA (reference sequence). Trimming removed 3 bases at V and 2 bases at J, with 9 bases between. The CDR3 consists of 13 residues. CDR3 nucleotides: TGCAGTGCTAGGAAGGGGCACACAGATACGCAGTATTTT. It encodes CSARKGHTDTQYF.

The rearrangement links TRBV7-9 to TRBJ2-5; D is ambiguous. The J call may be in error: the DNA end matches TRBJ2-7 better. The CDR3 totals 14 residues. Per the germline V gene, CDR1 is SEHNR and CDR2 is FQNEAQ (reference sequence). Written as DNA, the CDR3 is TGTGCCAGCAGCTCAACGATCGGTAGCCACGAGCAGTACTTC. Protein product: CASSSTIGSHEQYF.

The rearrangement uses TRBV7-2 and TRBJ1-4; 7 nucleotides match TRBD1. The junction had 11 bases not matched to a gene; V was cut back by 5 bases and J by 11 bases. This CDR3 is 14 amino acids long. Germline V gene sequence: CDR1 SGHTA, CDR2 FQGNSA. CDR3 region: CASSTGDGKEKLFF. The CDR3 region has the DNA TGTGCCAGCAGCACAGGGGACGGGAAGGAGAAACTGTTTTTT.

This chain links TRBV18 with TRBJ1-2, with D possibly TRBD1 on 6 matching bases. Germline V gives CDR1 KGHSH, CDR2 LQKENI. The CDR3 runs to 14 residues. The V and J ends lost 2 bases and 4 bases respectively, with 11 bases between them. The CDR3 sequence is CASSPTQGRYGYTF. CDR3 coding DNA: TGTGCCAGCTCACCAACACAGGGCCGCTATGGCTACACCTTC. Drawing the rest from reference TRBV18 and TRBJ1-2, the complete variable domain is NAGVMQNPRHLVRRRGQEARLRCSPMKGHSHVYWYRQLPEEGLKFMVYLQKENIIDESGMPKERFSAEFPKEGPSILRIQQVVRGDSAAYFCASSPTQGRYGYTFGSGTRLTVV.

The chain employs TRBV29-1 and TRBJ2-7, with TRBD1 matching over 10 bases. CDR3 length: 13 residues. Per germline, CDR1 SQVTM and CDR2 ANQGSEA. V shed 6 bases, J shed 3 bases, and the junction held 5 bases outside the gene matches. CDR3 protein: CSVGTGVVYEQYF. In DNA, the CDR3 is TGCAGCGTGGGGACAGGGGTAGTCTACGAGCAGTACTTC.

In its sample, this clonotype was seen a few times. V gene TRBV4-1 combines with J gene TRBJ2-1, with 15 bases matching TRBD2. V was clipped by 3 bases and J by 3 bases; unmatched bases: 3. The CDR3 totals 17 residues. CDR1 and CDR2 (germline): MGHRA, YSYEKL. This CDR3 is CASSQGLAGGFYNEQFF. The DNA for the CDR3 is TGCGCCAGCAGCCAGGGACTAGCGGGAGGCTTCTACAATGAGCAGTTCTTC.

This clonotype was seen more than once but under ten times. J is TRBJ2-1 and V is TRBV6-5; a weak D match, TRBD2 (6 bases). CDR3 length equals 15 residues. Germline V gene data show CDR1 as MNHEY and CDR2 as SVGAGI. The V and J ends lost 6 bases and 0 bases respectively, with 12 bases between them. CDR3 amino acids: CASRIIGSSYNEQFF. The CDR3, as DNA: TGTGCCAGCAGAATCATCGGGAGCTCCTACAATGAGCAGTTCTTC.

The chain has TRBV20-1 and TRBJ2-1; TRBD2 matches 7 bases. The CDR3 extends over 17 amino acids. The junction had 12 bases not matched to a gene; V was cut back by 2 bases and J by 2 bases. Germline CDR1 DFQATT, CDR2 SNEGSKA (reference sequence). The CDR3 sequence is CSARSAGARVTYNEQFF. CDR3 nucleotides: TGCAGTGCTAGAAGTGCGGGAGCGCGGGTAACCTACAATGAGCAGTTCTTC.

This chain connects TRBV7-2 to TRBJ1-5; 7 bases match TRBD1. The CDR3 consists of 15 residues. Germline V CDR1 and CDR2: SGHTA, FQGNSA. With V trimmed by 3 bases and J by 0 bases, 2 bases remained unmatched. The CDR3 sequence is CASSLTGHSNQPQHF. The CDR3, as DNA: TGTGCCAGCAGCTTGACAGGGCATAGCAATCAGCCCCAGCATTTT.

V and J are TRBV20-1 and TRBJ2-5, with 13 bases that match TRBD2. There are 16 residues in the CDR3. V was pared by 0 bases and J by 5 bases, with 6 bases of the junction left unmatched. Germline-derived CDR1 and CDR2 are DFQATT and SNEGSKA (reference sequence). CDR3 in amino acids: CSARDQETSGGETQYF. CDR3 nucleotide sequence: TGCAGTGCTAGAGATCAGGAGACTAGCGGGGGGGAGACCCAGTACTTC.

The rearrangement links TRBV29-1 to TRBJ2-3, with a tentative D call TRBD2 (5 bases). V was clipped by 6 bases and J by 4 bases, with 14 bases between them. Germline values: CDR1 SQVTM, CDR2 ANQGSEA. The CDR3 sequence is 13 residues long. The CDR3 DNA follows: TGCAGCGTGGCCGGGGTTTTGTCAGATACGCAGTATTTT. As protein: CSVAGVLSDTQYF.

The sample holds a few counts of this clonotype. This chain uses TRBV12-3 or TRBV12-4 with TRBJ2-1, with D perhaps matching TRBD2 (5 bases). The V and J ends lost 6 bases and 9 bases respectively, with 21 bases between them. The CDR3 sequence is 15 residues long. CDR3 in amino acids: CASSPLRTPQGEQFF. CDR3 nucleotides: TGTGCCAGCAGCCCCCTGAGGACTCCCCAAGGTGAGCAGTTCTTC.

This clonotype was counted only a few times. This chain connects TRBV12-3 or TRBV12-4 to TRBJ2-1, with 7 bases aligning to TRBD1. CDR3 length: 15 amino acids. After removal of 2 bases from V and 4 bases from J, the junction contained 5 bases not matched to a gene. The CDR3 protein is CASSLISGGYNEQFF. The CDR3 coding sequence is TGTGCCAGCAGTTTAATTTCAGGGGGTTACAATGAGCAGTTCTTC.

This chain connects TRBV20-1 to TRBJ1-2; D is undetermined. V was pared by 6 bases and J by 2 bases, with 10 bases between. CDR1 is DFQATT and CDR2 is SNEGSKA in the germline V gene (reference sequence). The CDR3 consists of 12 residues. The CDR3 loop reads CSAISENYGYTF. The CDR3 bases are TGCAGTGCGATATCAGAGAACTATGGCTACACCTTC.

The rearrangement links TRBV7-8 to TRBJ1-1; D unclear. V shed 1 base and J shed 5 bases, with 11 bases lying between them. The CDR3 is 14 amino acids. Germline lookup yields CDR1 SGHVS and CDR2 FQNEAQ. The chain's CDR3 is CASSLGGGRTEAFF. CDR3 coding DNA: TGTGCCAGCAGCTTAGGCGGAGGGAGGACTGAAGCTTTCTTT.